This entry describes one T cell receptor beta chain. Germline lookup yields CDR1 SGHRS and CDR2 YFSETQ. J gave up 5 bases and V 1 base, and 2 bases lay outside the gene matches. This CDR3 contains 14 residues. The sample belongs to a study of blood T cell repertoires in COVID-19. The study recruited people aged about 18 to 89 years across roughly 25 US areas. Sequencing was performed with immunoSEQ multiplex PCR; in TCRdb, only in-frame clones are kept and a portion is missing. The sample holds approximately 180,000 clones, about 78% seen once. Sample: PBMCs or T cells enriched from blood (not recorded which). The V and J genes are TRBV5-1 and TRBJ2-1, with 8 bases that match TRBD2. The receptor was isolated from a woman aged 50 to 60 who had recovered from COVID-19. CDR3 protein: CASSLRREDNEQFF. The CDR3 DNA reads as TGCGCCAGCAGCTTGCGGCGGGAGGACAATGAGCAGTTCTTC.